A single sample gave rise to the 18 T cell receptor beta chains below, sequenced in a study of cytomegalovirus exposure and HLA in healthy donors. PCR used 60 Vbeta primers and 13 Jbeta primers. Sequencing used immunoSEQ multiplex PCR; TCRdb keeps in-frame clones, though not all of them. The sample holds about 200,000 clones, approximately 90% seen once. Sequences were obtained from PBMCs. These receptors originate from a boy aged 2 to 9 in good health and CMV-seronegative.

The table lists this clone with a few counts. The chain links TRBV4-1 to TRBJ1-1; D is possibly TRBD1 (6 bases). This CDR3 comprises 14 residues. The V gene's germline CDR1 is MGHRA and CDR2 YSYEKL. V lost 7 bases to trimming and J lost 5 bases, with 17 bases between them. CDR3 loop: CASTAAQGYTEAFF. As DNA, the CDR3 is TGCGCCAGCACCGCGGCACAGGGTTATACTGAAGCTTTCTTT.

V usage is TRBV5-1 and J usage is TRBJ2-7, with 8 bases that match TRBD2. The CDR3 has 19 residues. Germline CDR1 reads SGHRS; CDR2 reads YFSETQ. Unmatched junction bases numbered 14, after V lost 0 bases and J lost 0 bases. The CDR3 loop is CASSLEPSTQSGSSYEQYF. CDR3 DNA sequence: TGCGCCAGCAGCTTGGAACCTAGTACGCAGAGCGGGAGCTCCTACGAGCAGTACTTC.

The J gene is TRBJ1-5, the V gene TRBV30; a weak D match, TRBD1 (5 bases). The ends were cut back, 1 base at V and 9 bases at J, with 13 bases in the middle. The CDR3 contains 13 residues. Germline CDR1 GTSNPN, CDR2 SVGIG (reference sequence). The CDR3 here is CAWSGQREGPQHF. The CDR3 bases are TGTGCCTGGAGTGGACAGCGGGAGGGGCCCCAGCATTTT.

The genes are TRBV6-1 and TRBJ1-2; 12 bases map to TRBD1. V gave up 0 bases and J gave up 6 bases; unmatched junction bases: 2. Germline CDR1 and CDR2: MNHNS and SASEGT. The CDR3 length is 15 residues. The DNA for the CDR3 is TGTGCCAGCAGTGAAGCGGGACAGGGGGCAGATGGCTACACCTTC. Protein product: CASSEAGQGADGYTF.

This sequence joins TRBV29-1 and TRBJ1-2, with D unresolved. V gave up 6 bases and J gave up 0 bases, with 8 bases separating them. This CDR3 comprises 12 residues. Germline V gene sequence: CDR1 SQVTM, CDR2 ANQGSEA. CDR3 region: CSVSTPNYGYTF. CDR3 DNA sequence: TGCAGCGTCTCTACCCCTAACTATGGCTACACCTTC.

The chain is built from TRBV28 and TRBJ1-1; tentative D call: TRBD1 (6 bases). CDR3 length equals 14 residues. The V and J ends lost 4 bases and 1 base respectively, with 10 bases between them. Germline assignment: CDR1 MDHEN and CDR2 SYDVKM. The CDR3 bases are TGTGCCAGCAGTTCCCCCAGGGGGAACACTGAAGCTTTCTTT. This sequence encodes CASSSPRGNTEAFF.

This rearrangement joins TRBV27 to TRBJ2-7, with TRBD1 identical over 9 bases. Germline lookup yields CDR1 MNHEY and CDR2 SMNVEV (reference sequence). With 5 bases clipped from V and 5 bases from J, the junction kept 10 bases outside the gene matches. The CDR3 consists of 15 residues. CDR3 loop: CASSPDRGVPHEQYF. As DNA, the CDR3 is TGTGCCAGCAGTCCCGACAGGGGGGTCCCCCACGAGCAGTACTTC.

The rearrangement joins TRBV27 to TRBJ1-4; 9 bases map to TRBD1. Trimming took 4 bases from V and 4 from J; bases not matched to a gene: 4. Germline V gene data show CDR1 as MNHEY and CDR2 as SMNVEV (reference sequence). This CDR3 spans 15 amino acids. The CDR3, as DNA: TGTGCCAGCAGTTCGGGGGACAGGGTTAATGAAAAACTGTTTTTT. This encodes CASSSGDRVNEKLFF.

The chain recombines TRBV27 with TRBJ2-3; tentatively, D is TRBD1 (5 bases). Deletions cut 6 bases from V and 0 bases from J, with 16 bases between. The CDR3 extends over 16 amino acids. Germline V CDR1 and CDR2: MNHEY, SMNVEV (reference sequence). The CDR3 spells CASRRTPGQSTDTQYF. The DNA for the CDR3 is TGTGCCAGCAGGCGTACTCCAGGGCAGAGCACAGATACGCAGTATTTT.

With regard to this clone: One end of the junction is discordant with germline, which a read error may explain. The chain links TRBV7-9 to TRBJ1-5, with D perhaps TRBD1 (6 bases). The CDR3 runs to 12 residues. Germline V gene data show CDR1 as SEHNR and CDR2 as FQNEAQ (reference sequence). This CDR3 reads CSSSLAQGDQHF. DNA for the CDR3: TGTTCCAGCAGCTTAGCACAGGGCGACCAGCATTTT.

In nucleotides, the CDR3 is TGTGCCAGCAGCCCGCGGACAGGCACCGGGGAGCTGTTTTTT. Translation: CASSPRTGTGELFF. The chain employs TRBV7-9 and TRBJ2-2; 7 bases fit TRBD1. CDR1 and CDR2 from the germline V gene are SEHNR and FQNEAQ (reference sequence). CDR3 length: 14 amino acids. V dropped 5 bases and J dropped 4; count of bases not matched to a gene: 4. The full variable domain, completed using reference TRBV7-9 and TRBJ2-2, is DTGVSQNPRHKITKRGQNVTFRCDPISEHNRLYWYRQTLGQGPEFLTYFQNEAQLEKSRLLSDRFSAERPKGSFSTLEIQRTEQGDSAMYLCASSPRTGTGELFFGEGSRLTVL.

The chain joins TRBV7-9 to TRBJ2-7; 9 bases match TRBD1. The junction had 6 bases not matched to a gene; V was cut back by 8 bases and J by 4 bases. Per germline, CDR1 SEHNR and CDR2 FQNEAQ (reference sequence). The CDR3 extends over 13 amino acids. The chain's CDR3 is CASLPDRGYEQYF. CDR3 nucleotides: TGTGCCAGCTTACCAGACAGGGGGTACGAGCAGTACTTC.

The rearrangement links TRBV28 to TRBJ1-5, with D unresolved. Germline loops: CDR1 MDHEN, CDR2 SYDVKM. The V end was cut by 8 bases, the J end by 7 bases, with 18 bases between. The CDR3 contains 14 residues. The CDR3 DNA reads TGTGCCAGCTCCCCGGGAGGTACCCTACAGCCCCAGCATTTT. Translated: CASSPGGTLQPQHF. The full variable domain, rest sourced from reference TRBV28 and TRBJ1-5, is DVKVTQSSRYLVKRTGEKVFLECVQDMDHENMFWYRQDPGLGLRLIYFSYDVKMKEKGDIPEGYSVSREKKERFSLILESASTNQTSMYLCASSPGGTLQPQHFGDGTRLSIL.

Only one count was recorded for this clone. The chain uses TRBV5-1 and TRBJ2-5, with D possibly matching TRBD1 (6 bases). The ends were cut back, 3 bases at V and 0 bases at J, with 15 bases in the middle. This CDR3 spans 16 amino acids. Germline loops: CDR1 SGHRS, CDR2 YFSETQ. In DNA form, the CDR3 reads TGCGCCAGCAGCTGGACTCCCAGGGGCTACCAAGAGACCCAGTACTTC. It codes for CASSWTPRGYQETQYF.

This chain connects TRBV20-1 to TRBJ2-3; D unresolved. The V end was cut by 6 bases, the J end by 3 bases, with 4 bases between. The CDR3 spans 10 residues. The germline CDR1 and CDR2 sequences are DFQATT and SNEGSKA (reference sequence). CDR3 protein: CSARTDTQYF. The DNA of the CDR3 is TGCAGTGCGAGGACAGATACGCAGTATTTT.

As concerns this clone: The same CDR3 also results from other DNA sequences found in this sample. The CDR3 is CASSSSGGRNEQFF. The CDR3 region has the DNA TGCGCCAGCAGCTCTAGCGGGGGAAGGAATGAGCAGTTCTTC. This sequence joins TRBV5-1 and TRBJ2-1; 10 nucleotides align to TRBD2. The germline V gene has CDR1 SGHRS and CDR2 YFSETQ. The trim removed 3 bases at V and 7 bases at J, leaving 4 bases unmatched. This CDR3 region has 14 residues.

The chain combines TRBV6-4 with TRBJ2-2; 8 positions match TRBD1. V lost 4 bases, J lost 10 bases, and 5 bases stayed unmatched. The CDR3 has 13 residues. Looked up from germline, CDR1 is MRHNA and CDR2 is SNTAGT. In DNA, the CDR3 is TGTGCCAGCAGTGTGGACAGGGAGAAGGAGCTGTTTTTT. Residues: CASSVDREKELFF.

The V call is TRBV11-2, the J call TRBJ2-1, with D maybe TRBD2 (6 bases). Looked up from germline, CDR1 is SGHAT and CDR2 is FQNNGV. V lost 3 bases to trimming and J lost 13 bases, with 19 bases between them. The CDR3 consists of 14 residues. CDR3 region: CASSFLLSGEVQFF. The CDR3 coding sequence is TGTGCCAGCAGCTTTCTCCTGTCCGGGGAGGTTCAGTTCTTC.